A single sample is the source of the 29 T cell receptor beta chains below, sequenced in a study of T cells in Graves' hyperthyroidism and ophthalmopathy. The CDR3 regions of TCR beta were amplified from RNA transcripts. The study used the HTBI primer set for a first-round RT-PCR of the TCR CDR3. From the multiplex PCR reads, TCRdb called clonotypes with MiXCR, one entry per CDR3 protein. The sample lists around 440,000 distinct CDR3 sequences; less than 20% were seen once. Sample: blood. The receptors were gathered from a woman aged 18-29 years with Graves' hyperthyroidism.

The table lists this clonotype with many counts. The CDR3 region has the DNA TGCAGTGCTGGGGGGAGCAACTATGGCTACACCTTC. Translated, it gives CSAGGSNYGYTF. The rearrangement links TRBV20-1 to TRBJ1-2; D possibly corresponds to TRBD1 (5 bases). V lost 5 bases, J lost 2 bases, and 9 bases lay in between. CDR1 and CDR2 from the germline V gene are DFQATT and SNEGSKA (reference sequence). This CDR3 has 12 residues.

This chain joins TRBV11-1 and TRBJ2-3, with D tentatively TRBD1 (5 bases). V was shortened by 5 bases and J by 1 base, with 13 bases between the two germline ends. CDR1 and CDR2 from the germline V gene are SGHAT and FQDESV (reference sequence). CDR3 length equals 15 residues. The CDR3 sequence: CASSRSGAGTDTQYF. The CDR3, as DNA: TGTGCCAGCAGCCGGTCTGGGGCTGGCACAGATACGCAGTATTTT.

The sample holds many counts of this clonotype. The chain has TRBV20-1 and TRBJ2-5, with 8 nucleotides matching TRBD2. J gave up 4 bases and V 0 bases, and 4 bases lay outside the gene matches. CDR1 is DFQATT and CDR2 is SNEGSKA in the germline V gene (reference sequence). This CDR3 is 14 amino acids long. CDR3 sequence reads: CSARDRLAGETQYF. The DNA of the CDR3 is TGCAGTGCTAGAGATCGGCTAGCGGGAGAGACCCAGTACTTC.

This clonotype was picked up many times. CDR3 in amino acids: CASSRTDNTEAFF. CDR3 sequence (DNA): TGTGCCAGCTCACGTACAGACAACACTGAAGCTTTCTTT. The chain links TRBV18 to TRBJ1-1; D remains ambiguous. V lost 4 bases and J 2 bases, leaving 8 bases between the germline ends. CDR1 is KGHSH and CDR2 is LQKENI in the germline V gene. The CDR3 is 13 amino acids.

The chain is built from TRBV5-6 and TRBJ1-6, with D perhaps TRBD1 (6 bases). Germline loops: CDR1 SGHDT, CDR2 YYEEEE. There are 16 residues in the CDR3. Trimming pared 2 bases from V and 0 bases from J, leaving 9 bases between. CDR3 region: CASSLGGVSYNSPLHF. CDR3 DNA: TGTGCCAGCAGCTTAGGGGGGGTCTCCTATAATTCACCCCTCCACTTT.

V is TRBV19 and J is TRBJ1-4, with D perhaps TRBD1 (5 bases). Germline assignment: CDR1 LNHDA and CDR2 SQIVND (reference sequence). The length of the CDR3 is 14 residues. Trimming left V 7 bases short and J 7 bases short, with 16 bases between. The CDR3: CASTPGGEGEKLFF. Here the CDR3 DNA reads TGTGCCAGTACTCCAGGAGGGGAGGGTGAAAAACTGTTTTTT.

This clonotype was counted ten times or more. The CDR3 loop reads CASSLGGRGTGNQPQHF. The CDR3 bases are TGTGCCAGCAGCTTAGGGGGGAGGGGGACGGGGAATCAGCCCCAGCATTTT. This chain connects TRBV7-8 to TRBJ1-5; D may be TRBD1 (6 bases). V lost 1 base, J lost 4 bases, and 17 bases lay in between. Germline lookup yields CDR1 SGHVS and CDR2 FQNEAQ. This CDR3 has 17 residues.

This clonotype was seen repeatedly, ten times or more. This chain connects TRBV2 to TRBJ2-1; D gene uncertain. The CDR3 has 14 amino acids. Trimming removed 4 bases at V and 8 bases at J, with 15 bases between. Germline loops: CDR1 SNHLY, CDR2 FYNNEI. The DNA of the CDR3 is TGTGCCAGCAGTGCGCTGTCCCTGATCGATGAGCAGTTCTTC. It is translated as CASSALSLIDEQFF. Combining the CDR3 with reference TRBV2 and TRBJ2-1 gives the whole variable domain EPEVTQTPSHQVTQMGQEVILRCVPISNHLYFYWYRQILGQKVEFLVSFYNNEISEKSEIFDDQFSVERPDGSNFTLKIRSTKLEDSAMYFCASSALSLIDEQFFGPGTRLTVL.

This clonotype was counted many times. V is TRBV5-6 and J is TRBJ2-1; TRBD2 matches 13 bases. Trimming removed 3 bases from V and 0 bases from J; junction bases left unmatched: 6. Germline V gene data show CDR1 as SGHDT and CDR2 as YYEEEE. The CDR3 has 18 residues. For the CDR3, the DNA is TGTGCCAGCAGCTGGGGACTAGCGGGATCGAGCTCCTACAATGAGCAGTTCTTC. Amino acids: CASSWGLAGSSSYNEQFF.

This clonotype was counted ten times or more. The CDR3 loop reads CAWGTGTGSQPQHF. Here the CDR3 DNA reads TGTGCCTGGGGTACCGGGACAGGGAGTCAGCCCCAGCATTTT. This rearrangement joins TRBV30 to TRBJ1-5, with TRBD1 matching over 9 bases. Unmatched junction bases numbered 8, after V lost 5 bases and J lost 6 bases. The CDR3 is 14 amino acids. Germline V gene lookup returns CDR1 GTSNPN and CDR2 SVGIG (reference sequence). The variable domain in full, with the rest retrieved from reference TRBV30 and TRBJ1-5, is SQTIHQWPATLVQPVGSPLSLECTVEGTSNPNLYWYRQAAGRGLQLLFYSVGIGQISSEVPQNLSASRPQDRQFILSSKKLLLSDSGFYLCAWGTGTGSQPQHFGDGTRLSIL.

This clonotype was seen at least ten times. The chain uses TRBV11-1 and TRBJ1-1; 8 positions match TRBD1. The CDR3 runs 14 residues. The ends lost 3 bases at V and 8 bases at J; junction bases unmatched: 8. Germline CDR1 reads SGHAT; CDR2 reads FQDESV (reference sequence). The CDR3: CASSFPQGVPEAFF. The CDR3 DNA follows: TGTGCCAGCAGCTTCCCACAGGGGGTCCCCGAAGCTTTCTTT. Full variable domain (outside the CDR3, taken from reference TRBV11-1 and TRBJ1-1): EAEVAQSPRYKITEKSQAVAFWCDPISGHATLYWYRQILGQGPELLVQFQDESVVDDSQLPKDRFSAERLKGVDSTLKIQPAELGDSAMYLCASSFPQGVPEAFFGQGTRLTVV.

This clonotype was seen repeatedly, ten times or more. The rearrangement joins TRBV6-1 to TRBJ2-3; tentatively, D is TRBD2 (5 bases). From germline, CDR1 is MNHNS and CDR2 SASEGT. The CDR3 is 12 amino acids. Trimming removed 6 bases at V and 3 bases at J, with 7 bases between. CDR3 residues: CASRAGTDTQYF. The CDR3 DNA reads TGTGCCAGCAGGGCGGGTACAGATACGCAGTATTTT.

This clonotype showed up many times. This chain joins TRBV6-1 and TRBJ2-7; TRBD1 aligns across 8 bases. The CDR3 is 14 amino acids. The germline V gene has CDR1 MNHNS and CDR2 SASEGT. The V and J ends lost 5 bases and 3 bases, in that order; junction bases with no gene match: 6. CDR3 sequence (DNA): TGTGCCAGCAGTTGGGGGACAGGCAGCTACGAGCAGTACTTC. It is translated as CASSWGTGSYEQYF.

This clonotype was seen more than once but under ten times. This chain connects TRBV4-1 to TRBJ2-1; D uncertain. V gave up 1 base and J gave up 5 bases, with 9 bases separating them. CDR3 length equals 14 residues. The germline gives CDR1 MGHRA, CDR2 YSYEKL. CDR3 residues: CASSQAGPNNEQFF. The CDR3 nucleotides read TGCGCCAGCAGCCAAGCTGGGCCAAACAATGAGCAGTTCTTC.

This clonotype was observed a handful of times. This chain links TRBV6-1 with TRBJ1-4, with 9 bases identical to TRBD1. Germline V gene sequence: CDR1 MNHNS, CDR2 SASEGT. This CDR3 contains 16 residues. The ends lost 5 bases at V and 5 bases at J; junction bases unmatched: 9. The CDR3 nucleotides read TGTGCCAGCAGTTCCCTTGGGACAGGGCCCAATGAAAAACTGTTTTTT. Translation gives CASSSLGTGPNEKLFF.

Many counts were recorded for this clonotype. This rearrangement joins TRBV5-1 to TRBJ2-3; 9 nucleotides line up with TRBD2. CDR3 length: 17 amino acids. Trimming cost V 4 bases and J 4 bases; bases outside gene matches: 13. Germline lookup yields CDR1 SGHRS and CDR2 YFSETQ. The CDR3 loop reads CASSTTSTGGGADTQYF. CDR3 sequence (DNA): TGCGCCAGCAGCACCACTTCCACGGGCGGGGGGGCAGATACGCAGTATTTT.

In this sample, this clonotype turned up many times. V is TRBV12-3 or TRBV12-4 and J is TRBJ1-4; D remains ambiguous. This CDR3 contains 13 residues. Trimming took off 4 bases at V and 3 bases at J, with 6 bases between the two ends. DNA for the CDR3: TGTGCCAGCAGTTCCAGGCCTAATGAAAAACTGTTTTTT. It specifies CASSSRPNEKLFF.

This clonotype was seen ten or more times. The chain uses TRBV29-1 and TRBJ1-1; no firm D call. The germline CDR1 and CDR2 sequences are SQVTM and ANQGSEA. V lost 6 bases, J lost 4 bases, and 15 bases lay in between. The CDR3 sequence is 13 residues long. CDR3 coding DNA: TGCAGCGTGGTCGAAGGGATGGTCACTGAAGCTTTCTTT. This codes for CSVVEGMVTEAFF.

V usage is TRBV9 and J usage is TRBJ2-3; perhaps TRBD1 as D (5 bases). From germline, CDR1 is SGDLS and CDR2 YYNGEE. V was shortened by 3 bases and J by 0 bases, with 11 bases between the two germline ends. There are 15 residues in the CDR3. CDR3: CASSGQLSSTDTQYF. In DNA, the CDR3 is TGTGCCAGCAGCGGACAGCTTTCTAGCACAGATACGCAGTATTTT. Full variable domain (outside the CDR3, taken from reference TRBV9 and TRBJ2-3): DSGVTQTPKHLITATGQRVTLRCSPRSGDLSVYWYQQSLDQGLQFLIQYYNGEERAKGNILERFSAQQFPDLHSELNLSSLELGDSALYFCASSGQLSSTDTQYFGPGTRLTVL.

This clonotype was observed at least ten times. The chain carries TRBV6-1 and TRBJ1-1; D might be TRBD1 (5 bases). V was clipped by 10 bases and J by 1 base, with 16 bases between them. Germline V gene lookup returns CDR1 MNHNS and CDR2 SASEGT. The CDR3 has 14 amino acids. The DNA for the CDR3 is TGTGCCACCAGGGCGGGCCGCTCGAACACTGAAGCTTTCTTT. This encodes CATRAGRSNTEAFF.

This sequence joins TRBV28 and TRBJ1-1; no firm D call. CDR3 length: 14 amino acids. Germline V gene data show CDR1 as MDHEN and CDR2 as SYDVKM. The V end lost 5 bases, the J end lost 1 base, and 11 bases lay between the germline ends. CDR3 in amino acids: CASSRPTQNTEAFF. CDR3 bases: TGTGCCAGCAGTAGACCGACACAGAACACTGAAGCTTTCTTT.

This clonotype appeared many times. This rearrangement joins TRBV6-5 to TRBJ2-5; possible D gene TRBD2, 5 bases. The CDR3 runs 16 residues. Germline V gene lookup returns CDR1 MNHEY and CDR2 SVGAGI. Trimming stripped 0 bases from V and 4 bases from J, with 15 bases between. Here the CDR3 reads CASSYSVFPGRETQYF. The CDR3 DNA follows: TGTGCCAGCAGTTACTCGGTCTTTCCGGGGAGAGAGACCCAGTACTTC.

The sample holds a few counts of this clonotype. The chain links TRBV5-1 to TRBJ1-2; 12 positions agree with TRBD1. Germline CDR1 SGHRS, CDR2 YFSETQ. The CDR3 has 14 amino acids. V shed 4 bases, J shed 8 bases, and the junction held 6 bases outside the gene matches. CDR3 amino acids: CASSVGTGGRGYTF. The CDR3 region has the DNA TGCGCCAGCAGCGTAGGGACAGGGGGCCGCGGCTACACCTTC.

This clonotype occurred many times. In DNA form, the CDR3 reads TGTGCCAGCAGTCCTCCAGGGACATGGGAGACCCAGTACTTC. Protein product: CASSPPGTWETQYF. The chain employs TRBV2 and TRBJ2-5; TRBD1 is a possible D gene (6 bases). Germline values: CDR1 SNHLY, CDR2 FYNNEI. CDR3 length equals 14 residues. V was clipped by 5 bases and J by 5 bases, with 15 bases between them. Drawing the rest from reference TRBV2 and TRBJ2-5, the complete variable domain is EPEVTQTPSHQVTQMGQEVILRCVPISNHLYFYWYRQILGQKVEFLVSFYNNEISEKSEIFDDQFSVERPDGSNFTLKIRSTKLEDSAMYFCASSPPGTWETQYFGPGTRLLVL.

This clonotype was recorded at least ten times. The genes are TRBV11-2 and TRBJ2-3; D is possibly TRBD2 (5 bases). Germline V gene lookup returns CDR1 SGHAT and CDR2 FQNNGV. The CDR3 totals 18 residues. V was trimmed by 1 base and J by 0 bases, leaving 17 bases between them. The CDR3 spells CASSLGWTARTSTDTQYF. CDR3 nucleotides: TGTGCCAGCAGCTTAGGGTGGACTGCTAGGACTAGCACAGATACGCAGTATTTT.

The chain has TRBV7-8 and TRBJ2-1, with TRBD2 matching 10 bases. The CDR3 consists of 19 residues. Trimming cost V 1 base and J 0 bases; bases outside gene matches: 9. Germline lookup yields CDR1 SGHVS and CDR2 FQNEAQ. CDR3 in amino acids: CASSLGASGGGGSYNEQFF. The CDR3, as DNA: TGTGCCAGCAGCTTAGGGGCTAGCGGGGGCGGGGGCTCCTACAATGAGCAGTTCTTC.

This clonotype was picked up a small number of times. The chain couples TRBV20-1 to TRBJ2-7; no definite D call. Between the trimmed V and J ends, which lost 0 bases and 4 bases, there was a span of 13 bases. The CDR3 length is 14 residues. From germline, CDR1 is DFQATT and CDR2 SNEGSKA (reference sequence). The CDR3 nucleotides are TGCAGTGCTAGAGATAACGCAGACCTATACGAGCAGTACTTC. Protein sequence: CSARDNADLYEQYF.

In this sample, this clonotype turned up many times. The chain links TRBV20-1 to TRBJ1-3, with D perhaps matching TRBD1 (6 bases). Germline values: CDR1 DFQATT, CDR2 SNEGSKA (reference sequence). V shed 6 bases and J shed 2 bases, with 20 bases lying between them. The CDR3 runs 16 residues. The chain's CDR3 is CSALGGLGGTGNTIYF. CDR3 coding DNA: TGCAGTGCCCTAGGGGGTCTCGGGGGTACTGGAAACACCATATATTTT.

This clonotype was counted many times. The chain links TRBV7-9 to TRBJ2-7; D may match TRBD1 or TRBD2 (5 bases each). There are 16 residues in the CDR3. Looked up from germline, CDR1 is SEHNR and CDR2 is FQNEAQ (reference sequence). The V end lost 5 bases, the J end lost 1 base, and 18 bases lay between the germline ends. The CDR3 region is CASSLPTGTGSYEQYF. In nucleotides, the CDR3 is TGTGCCAGCAGCCTACCGACCGGGACCGGGTCCTACGAGCAGTACTTC.